The 5 T cell receptor beta chains reported below all come from one sample, sequenced in a study of CD8+ T cells in alopecia areata. Treatment reported: oral pan-JAK inhibitor, 5-10 mg twice daily. cDNA prepared by RNA extraction and subsequent reverse transcription served as the template for sequencing. TCRdb's copy holds only in-frame clones and misses some; the assay was immunoSEQ multiplex PCR. The sample shows 150,000 to 200,000 clones, less than 70% of them seen only once. This sample comprised CD4+ T cells sorted from blood, obtained between weeks 47 and 50, from a patient treated with tofacitinib. These receptors originate from a human donor with alopecia areata.

The chain carries TRBV14 and TRBJ1-2; D gene uncertain. V was shortened by 0 bases and J by 4 bases, with 12 bases between the two germline ends. This CDR3 has 15 amino acids. Germline CDR1 and CDR2: SGHDN and FVKESK. The CDR3 loop is CASSQDGFGLYGYTF. In DNA, the CDR3 is TGTGCCAGCAGCCAAGATGGTTTCGGCCTCTATGGCTACACCTTC. Filled out from reference TRBV14 and TRBJ1-2, the complete variable domain reads EAGVTQFPSHSVIEKGQTVTLRCDPISGHDNLYWYRRVMGKEIKFLLHFVKESKQDESGMPNNRFLAERTGGTYSTLKVQPAELEDSGVYFCASSQDGFGLYGYTFGSGTRLTVV.

In DNA, the CDR3 is TGCGCCAGCAGCACTGACACTTACTCTGGAAACACCATATATTTT. Its translation is CASSTDTYSGNTIYF. The chain employs TRBV4-3 and TRBJ1-3, with D uncertain. CDR3 length equals 15 residues. Trimming removed 5 bases at V and 0 bases at J, with 11 bases between. Looked up from germline, CDR1 is LGHNA and CDR2 is YSLEER.

This clone was detected only once. The CDR3, as DNA: TGTGCCAGCAGCTCCCTCGGGAAGACCCAGTACTTC. This translates into CASSSLGKTQYF. This rearrangement joins TRBV21-1 to TRBJ2-5; the table calls TRBD2, which could not be checked here. TRBV21-1 is a pseudogene segment. CDR3 size: 12 residues.

V and J are TRBV4-1 and TRBJ1-2; D remains unclear. Germline CDR1 reads MGHRA; CDR2 reads YSYEKL. The CDR3 has 16 residues. V was clipped by 1 base and J by 2 bases, with 14 bases between them. The CDR3 DNA reads TGCGCCAGCAGCCAAGTCTGGCCGAACAAGAACTATGGCTACACCTTC. Translation gives CASSQVWPNKNYGYTF.

The gene calls are TRBV7-2 and TRBJ2-7; the match to TRBD2 covers 10 bases. V shed 4 bases, J shed 3 bases, and the junction held 15 bases outside the gene matches. Looked up from germline, CDR1 is SGHTA and CDR2 is FQGNSA. CDR3 length: 18 residues. This chain's CDR3 is CASSSGGLAGVIGYEQYF. In DNA form, the CDR3 reads TGTGCCAGCAGCTCCGGTGGGCTAGCGGGGGTTATTGGCTACGAGCAGTACTTC.